The present T cell receptor beta chain was sequenced within a study of blood T cell repertoires in COVID-19. This CDR3 has 13 residues. The V gene end was trimmed by 5 bases and the J gene end by 5 bases; junction bases not matched to a gene: 6. Germline values: CDR1 GTSNPN, CDR2 SVGIG (reference sequence). Profiled with immunoSEQ multiplex PCR; TCRdb holds only in-frame clones, not every one. The sample consists of roughly 200,000 clones, more than 80% of them appearing once. Source material: PBMCs or T cells enriched from blood (not recorded which). The receptor was isolated from a man aged 40-55 years who had recovered from COVID-19. V and J are TRBV30 and TRBJ1-2; 9 bases match TRBD1. The CDR3 DNA reads as TGTGCCTGGGAGACAGGGGGAGCGTATGGCTACACCTTC. Its translation is CAWETGGAYGYTF.